Only a few counts were recorded for the clone carrying this T cell receptor beta chain. Antigen: not known. V was pared by 1 base and J by 1 base, with 10 bases between. This CDR3 is built from 15 residues. CDR1 is MGHDK and CDR2 is SYGVNS in the germline V gene. These data are taken from a study of blood T cells in healthy people across ages. Overall study results and limits: Per million T cells, the diversity of TCR beta decreased roughly linearly as age advanced.

Together with a sample-barcoded 5' primer, a J-beta primer mix was included in a second PCR lasting roughly 6 to 12 cycles. TCRdb reanalysed the 5' RACE reads using MiXCR and keeps one entry per CDR3 protein. The table lists hundreds of thousands of distinct CDR3 sequences, 58% of them singletons. The material sequenced was blood. This receptor was taken from a young man in good health. The chain is built from TRBV25-1 and TRBJ2-5; D is unresolved. In DNA form, the CDR3 reads TGTGCCAGCAGTGAATCCACAGAGCCCCAAGAGACCCAGTACTTC. The encoded protein is CASSESTEPQETQYF. Variable domain in full (rest from reference TRBV25-1 and TRBJ2-5): EADIYQTPRYLVIGTGKKITLECSQTMGHDKMYWYQQDPGMELHLIHYSYGVNSTEKGDLSSESTVSRIRTEHFPLTLESARPSHTSQYLCASSESTEPQETQYFGPGTRLLVL.